These T cell receptor beta chains were read from a single sample in a study of cytomegalovirus exposure and HLA in healthy donors. Using immunoSEQ multiplex PCR, the repertoire was profiled, and TCRdb retains in-frame clones only, with some absent. This table holds under 200,000 clones, about nine tenths found once. Sequences were obtained from PBMCs. The receptors originated from a man aged 18 to 35 in good health and CMV-seropositive. CDR3s include the opening cysteine and the closing phenylalanine or tryptophan. Each record gives: CDR3 protein, CDR3 DNA, J gene, clone size, V gene, D gene. D genes are given only for firm matches. Not all rows give a size; the values are once, few, many and, for expanded clones, a class.

CASSLQRTISNEQFF TGTGCCAGCAGCTTACAGAGGACTATAAGCAATGAGCAGTTCTTC TRBJ2-1 once TRBV7-9 .
CASRPGSTGELFF TGTGCCAGCAGACCAGGAAGCACCGGGGAGCTGTTTTTT TRBJ2-2 . TRBV7-3 .
CASSTVSGIKNIQYF TGTGCCAGTAGTACGGTTAGCGGGATCAAAAACATTCAGTACTTC TRBJ2-4 . TRBV19 TRBD2
CASSFVAREQFF TGTGCCAGCAGCTTTGTAGCGAGAGAGCAGTTCTTC TRBJ2-1 . TRBV7-9 .
CASSSRDRGSTDTQYF TGTGCCAGCAGCTCTAGGGACAGGGGAAGCACAGATACGCAGTATTTT TRBJ2-3 . TRBV13 TRBD1
CASSLALTGSYNEQFF TGTGCCAGCAGCTTAGCTCTCACCGGCTCCTACAATGAGCAGTTCTTC TRBJ2-1 . TRBV13 .
CASSRWTSGSTDTQYF TGTGCCAGTAGTCGCTGGACTAGCGGGAGCACAGATACGCAGTATTTT TRBJ2-3 . TRBV19 TRBD2
CASSLDRGSSGAQYF TGTGCCAGCAGCTTAGATCGGGGGTCTTCGGGAGCCCAGTACTTC TRBJ2-5 . TRBV11-2 .
CASSPVGLNEQFF TGTGCCAGTAGTCCCGTGGGGCTCAATGAGCAGTTCTTC TRBJ2-1 . TRBV19 .
CASSEAWDRVDYGYTF TGTGCCAGCAGTGAAGCGTGGGACAGGGTCGACTATGGCTACACCTTC TRBJ1-2 . TRBV2 TRBD1
CASSVGSGIAYEQYF TGTGCCAGCAGCGTAGGCAGCGGAATCGCCTACGAGCAGTACTTC TRBJ2-7 once TRBV9 .
CATSRDSLVF TGTGCCACCAGCAGAGATTCCCTTGTCTTC TRBJ2-1 . TRBV15 .
CASSLRRLGDNEQFF TGTGCCAGCAGCTTAAGGCGGCTAGGGGACAATGAGCAGTTCTTC TRBJ2-1 . TRBV7-8 .
CASSPGSSYNEQFF TGTGCCAGCTCCCCGGGGAGCTCCTACAATGAGCAGTTCTTC TRBJ2-1 . TRBV7-9 .
CSVPRGDTQYF TGCAGCGTTCCAAGGGGAGATACGCAGTATTTT TRBJ2-3 . TRBV29-1 .
CASSPPVGTGLNTIYF TGTGCCAGCTCACCACCTGTCGGGACAGGTCTAAACACCATATATTTT TRBJ1-3 . TRBV18 TRBD1
CASSFAPGIITGELFF TGTGCCAGCAGCTTTGCCCCGGGAATCATCACCGGGGAGCTGTTTTTT TRBJ2-2 once TRBV7-6 .
CASSLTGGSRYEQYF TGTGCCAGCAGCTTAACGGGCGGGAGCCGCTACGAGCAGTACTTC TRBJ2-7 . TRBV7-3 TRBD2
CASSMGTGYGYTF TGTGCCAGTAGTATGGGGACAGGCTATGGCTACACCTTC TRBJ1-2 few TRBV19 TRBD1
CASSLEMGGGYEQFF TGTGCCAGCAGCTTGGAAATGGGAGGCGGTTATGAGCAGTTCTTC TRBJ2-1 . TRBV5-4 .
CATSRVYGRDMNTEAFF TGTGCCACCAGCAGAGTTTATGGACGGGACATGAACACTGAAGCTTTCTTT TRBJ1-1 . TRBV15 .
CASSEQGIGNQPQHF TGTGCCAGCAGCGAACAGGGTATCGGCAATCAGCCCCAGCATTTT TRBJ1-5 . TRBV6-1 .